This T cell receptor beta chain was recovered during a study of cytomegalovirus exposure and HLA in healthy donors. Findings and limits, study-wide: CMV serostatus was the only recorded immune exposure for donors. Later analysis revealed greater clonal expansion in HLA-associated TCR beta chains than in equally common others. V segments that were indistinguishable, TRBV6-2 and TRBV6-3 among them, were omitted from analysis. As confirmed in vitro, a few CMV-associated chains were specific for CMV antigens.

Comment on this clone: The antigen is not known.

The germline V gene encodes CDR1 LGHNT and CDR2 FRNRAP. The V and J ends lost 4 bases and 4 bases respectively, with 10 bases between them. CDR3 length: 13 amino acids. The PCR used 60 Vbeta and 13 Jbeta primers. Sequenced by immunoSEQ multiplex PCR; TCRdb stores in-frame clones only, minus some. The sample holds about 270,000 clones, around 66% seen once. This chain joins TRBV12-5 and TRBJ1-1, with D hard to call. This clonotype was sampled from a female donor in good health and CMV-seronegative. Sequences were obtained from PBMCs. Here the CDR3 DNA reads TGTGCTAGTGGTTGGGAGAGCGGCACTGAAGCTTTCTTT. Its translation is CASGWESGTEAFF.